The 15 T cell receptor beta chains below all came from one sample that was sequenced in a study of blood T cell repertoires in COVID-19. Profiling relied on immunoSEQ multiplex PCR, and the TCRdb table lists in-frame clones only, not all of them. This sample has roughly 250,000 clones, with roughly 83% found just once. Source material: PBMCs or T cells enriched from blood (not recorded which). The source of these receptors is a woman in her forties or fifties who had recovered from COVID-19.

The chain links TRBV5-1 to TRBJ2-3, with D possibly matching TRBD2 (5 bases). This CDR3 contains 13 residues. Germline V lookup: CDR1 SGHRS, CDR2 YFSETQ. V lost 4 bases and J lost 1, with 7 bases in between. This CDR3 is CASSVGGTDTQYF. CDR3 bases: TGCGCCAGCAGCGTCGGGGGCACAGATACGCAGTATTTT.

CDR3 amino acids: CSVVQRLNTEAFF. The CDR3 DNA is TGCAGCGTTGTGCAGCGACTGAACACTGAAGCTTTCTTT. The chain uses TRBV29-1 and TRBJ1-1, with D unclear. V was clipped by 4 bases and J by 0 bases, with 9 bases between them. The CDR3 extends over 13 amino acids. Germline CDR1 and CDR2: SQVTM and ANQGSEA.

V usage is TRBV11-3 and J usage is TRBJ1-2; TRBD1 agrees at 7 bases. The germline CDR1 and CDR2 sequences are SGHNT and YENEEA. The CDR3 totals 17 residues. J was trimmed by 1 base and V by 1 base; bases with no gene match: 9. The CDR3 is CASSLARGQQNNYGYTF. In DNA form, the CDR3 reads TGTGCCAGCAGCTTAGCCCGGGGACAGCAAAATAACTATGGCTACACCTTC.

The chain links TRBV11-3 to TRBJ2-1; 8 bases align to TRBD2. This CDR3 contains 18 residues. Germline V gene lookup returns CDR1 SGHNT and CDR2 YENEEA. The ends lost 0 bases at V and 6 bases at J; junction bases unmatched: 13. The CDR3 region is CASSLDALVGGGSNEQFF. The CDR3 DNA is TGTGCCAGCAGCTTAGATGCCCTCGTTGGCGGGGGGTCCAATGAGCAGTTCTTC.

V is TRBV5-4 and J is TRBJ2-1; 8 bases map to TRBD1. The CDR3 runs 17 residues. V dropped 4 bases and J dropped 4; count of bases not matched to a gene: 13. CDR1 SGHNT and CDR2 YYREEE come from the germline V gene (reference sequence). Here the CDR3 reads CASSPHPGTGLYNEQFF. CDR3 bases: TGTGCCAGCAGCCCACACCCCGGGACAGGACTTTACAATGAGCAGTTCTTC.

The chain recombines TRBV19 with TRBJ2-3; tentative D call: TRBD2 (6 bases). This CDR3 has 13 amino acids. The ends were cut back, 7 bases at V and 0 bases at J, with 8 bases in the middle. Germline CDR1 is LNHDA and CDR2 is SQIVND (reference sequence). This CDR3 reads CASTGGSTDTQYF. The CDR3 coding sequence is TGTGCCAGTACTGGGGGGAGCACAGATACGCAGTATTTT.

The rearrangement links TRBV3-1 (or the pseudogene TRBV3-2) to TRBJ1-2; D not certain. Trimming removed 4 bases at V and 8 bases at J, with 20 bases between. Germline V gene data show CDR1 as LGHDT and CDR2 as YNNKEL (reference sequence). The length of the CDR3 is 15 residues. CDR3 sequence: CASSPDLDAEGGYTF. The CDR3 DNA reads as TGTGCCAGCAGCCCGGACCTAGACGCTGAGGGCGGCTACACCTTC.

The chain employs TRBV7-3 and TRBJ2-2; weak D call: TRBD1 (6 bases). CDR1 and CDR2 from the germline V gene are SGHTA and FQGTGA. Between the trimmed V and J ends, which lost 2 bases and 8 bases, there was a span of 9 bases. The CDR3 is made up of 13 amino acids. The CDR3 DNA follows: TGTGCCAGCAGCTTAGGGACAAATGGGGAGCTGTTTTTT. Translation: CASSLGTNGELFF. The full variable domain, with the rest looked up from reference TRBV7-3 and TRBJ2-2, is GAGVSQTPSNKVTEKGKYVELRCDPISGHTALYWYRQSLGQGPEFLIYFQGTGAADDSGLPNDRFFAVRPEGSVSTLKIQRTERGDSAVYLCASSLGTNGELFFGEGSRLTVL.

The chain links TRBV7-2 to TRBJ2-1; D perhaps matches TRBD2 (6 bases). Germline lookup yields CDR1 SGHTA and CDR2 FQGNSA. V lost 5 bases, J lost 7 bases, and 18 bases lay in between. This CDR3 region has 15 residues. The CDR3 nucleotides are TGTGCCAGCAGCCGGCGGGATACCGCCGTGAATGAGCAGTTCTTC. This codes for CASSRRDTAVNEQFF.

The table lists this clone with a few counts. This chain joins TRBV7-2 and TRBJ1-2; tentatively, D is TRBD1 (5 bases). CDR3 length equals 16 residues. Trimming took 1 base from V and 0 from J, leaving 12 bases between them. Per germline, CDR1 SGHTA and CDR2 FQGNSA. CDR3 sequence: CASSLERQIPNYGYTF. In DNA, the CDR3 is TGTGCCAGCAGCTTAGAAAGACAGATACCTAACTATGGCTACACCTTC.

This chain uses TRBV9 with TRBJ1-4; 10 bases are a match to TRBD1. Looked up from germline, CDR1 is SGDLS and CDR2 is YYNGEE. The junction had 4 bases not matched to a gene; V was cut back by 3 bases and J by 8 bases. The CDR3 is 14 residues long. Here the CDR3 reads CASSGGTGVEKLFF. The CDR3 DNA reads TGTGCCAGCAGCGGTGGGACAGGGGTCGAAAAACTGTTTTTT.

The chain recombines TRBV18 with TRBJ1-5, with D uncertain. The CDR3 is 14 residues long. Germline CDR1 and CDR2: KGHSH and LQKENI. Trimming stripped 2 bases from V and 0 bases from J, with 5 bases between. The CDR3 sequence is CASSPNYSNQPQHF. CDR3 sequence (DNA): TGTGCCAGCTCACCAAATTATAGCAATCAGCCCCAGCATTTT.

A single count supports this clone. The CDR3 loop reads CASSRTVSNQPQHF. The DNA for the CDR3 is TGTGCCAGCAGCAGGACAGTTAGCAATCAGCCCCAGCATTTT. The rearrangement joins TRBV5-6 to TRBJ1-5, with D maybe TRBD1 (6 bases). CDR3 size: 14 residues. Looked up from germline, CDR1 is SGHDT and CDR2 is YYEEEE. Trimming took 4 bases from V and 0 from J, leaving 8 bases between them.

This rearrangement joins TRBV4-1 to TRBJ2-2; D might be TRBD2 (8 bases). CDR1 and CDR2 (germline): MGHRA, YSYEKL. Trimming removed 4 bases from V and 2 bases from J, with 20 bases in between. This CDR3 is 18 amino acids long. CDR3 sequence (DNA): TGCGCCAGCAGCCGCATCCTCAGGGGGACTAGTAACACCGGGGAGCTGTTTTTT. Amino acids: CASSRILRGTSNTGELFF.

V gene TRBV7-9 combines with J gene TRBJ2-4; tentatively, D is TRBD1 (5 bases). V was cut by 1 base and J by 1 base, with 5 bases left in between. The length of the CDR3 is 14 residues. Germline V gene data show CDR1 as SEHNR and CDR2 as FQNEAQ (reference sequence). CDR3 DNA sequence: TGTGCCAGCAGCTTAGGACAGGCCAAAAACATTCAGTACTTC. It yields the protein CASSLGQAKNIQYF.